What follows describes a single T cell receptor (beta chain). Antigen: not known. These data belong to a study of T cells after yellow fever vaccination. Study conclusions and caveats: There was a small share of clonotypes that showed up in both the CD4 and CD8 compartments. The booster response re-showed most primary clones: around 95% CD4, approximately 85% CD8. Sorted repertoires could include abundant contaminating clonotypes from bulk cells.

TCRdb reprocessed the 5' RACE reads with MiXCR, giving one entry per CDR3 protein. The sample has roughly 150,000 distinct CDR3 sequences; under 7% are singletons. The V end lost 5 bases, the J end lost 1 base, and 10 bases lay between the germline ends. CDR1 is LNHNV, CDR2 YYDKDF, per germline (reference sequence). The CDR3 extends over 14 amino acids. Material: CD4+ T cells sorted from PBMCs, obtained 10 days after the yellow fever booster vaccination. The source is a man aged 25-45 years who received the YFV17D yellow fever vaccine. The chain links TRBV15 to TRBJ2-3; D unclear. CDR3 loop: CATSQNRGTDTQYF. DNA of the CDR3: TGTGCCACCAGCCAGAACCGGGGCACAGATACGCAGTATTTT. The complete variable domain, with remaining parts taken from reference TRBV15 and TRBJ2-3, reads DAMVIQNPRYQVTQFGKPVTLSCSQTLNHNVMYWYQQKSSQAPKLLFHYYDKDFNNEADTPDNFQSRRPNTSFCFLDIRSPGLGDTAMYLCATSQNRGTDTQYFGPGTRLTVL.